The subject of this entry is one T cell receptor beta chain. Antigen unknown. Clones were sequenced by immunoSEQ multiplex PCR, and TCRdb holds only the in-frame ones, with some missing. The sample has 27,000 or so clones, around 76% seen once. Germline loops: CDR1 LGHDT, CDR2 YNNKEL (reference sequence). CDR3 length: 15 amino acids. V gave up 8 bases and J gave up 2 bases, with 18 bases separating them. Before the COVID-19 pandemic, during about 2011-2019, CD4+ T cells were taken from unexposed donors. CD4+ T cells were isolated from the cells after more than nine days of culture. Two million PBMCs per well were cultured with approximately 9.2 IU/ml IL-2. The data belong to a study of CD4 T cells in relation to SARS-CoV-2 and coronaviruses. Study context: After 10 days of antigen culture, PBMC TCR beta CDR3s were sequenced. The restricting HLA molecule for shared crossreactive spike epitopes was mapped.

Findings of the study overall: Monoreactive clones expanded significantly more to SARS-CoV-2 than crossreactive clones did.

This TCR was recovered from a human donor in good health. The sequenced material came from CD4+ T cells from PBMCs, cultured in vitro. The chain uses TRBV3-1 (or the pseudogene TRBV3-2) and TRBJ2-5; D not certain. The CDR3 nucleotides read TGTGCCAGCCGCCCCCAACAGTTAACTCAAGAGACCCAGTACTTC. It codes for CASRPQQLTQETQYF.